The 4 T cell receptor beta chains in this list originate from one sample, sequenced in a study of CD8+CD57+ T cells in acquired aplastic anemia. Flow cytometry had shown expanded CD8+CD57+ cells in the patients chosen for sequencing. According to the study, genomic DNA was the template for TCR beta VDJ and CDR3 profiling. Via MiXCR, TCRdb re-called the reads, giving one row per CDR3 protein. The sample has approximately 150,000 distinct CDR3 sequences, less than 60% seen once. What was sequenced was sorted CD4+, CD8+, or CD8+CD57+ T cells (not recorded which) from PBMCs. Every receptor here comes from a human donor with aplastic anemia.

The chain combines TRBV29-1 with TRBJ2-5; 7 positions match TRBD2. CDR1 is SQVTM, CDR2 ANQGSEA, per germline. V dropped 3 bases and J dropped 1; count of bases not matched to a gene: 8. CDR3 size: 15 residues. The CDR3 region is CSVDRGLEGQETQYF. DNA for the CDR3: TGCAGCGTTGATCGCGGACTAGAGGGCCAAGAGACCCAGTACTTC.

This chain links TRBV19 with TRBJ2-1; tentative D call: TRBD2 (7 bases). CDR1 LNHDA and CDR2 SQIVND come from the germline V gene (reference sequence). CDR3 size: 18 residues. V was clipped by 6 bases and J by 1 base, with 22 bases between them. CDR3 nucleotides: TGTGCCAGTAGGCTTCGGGGGGCGTCGTCCAGGTCCTACAATGAGCAGTTCTTC. Amino acid sequence: CASRLRGASSRSYNEQFF.

This clonotype was recorded many times. V gene TRBV2 combines with J gene TRBJ1-1; D gene uncertain. The CDR3 totals 13 residues. Trimming left V 4 bases short and J 1 base short, with 7 bases between. Germline values: CDR1 SNHLY, CDR2 FYNNEI. The CDR3 here is CASSVAGNTEAFF. The DNA for the CDR3 is TGTGCCAGCAGTGTCGCGGGGAACACTGAAGCTTTCTTT. Filled out from reference TRBV2 and TRBJ1-1, the complete variable domain reads EPEVTQTPSHQVTQMGQEVILRCVPISNHLYFYWYRQILGQKVEFLVSFYNNEISEKSEIFDDQFSVERPDGSNFTLKIRSTKLEDSAMYFCASSVAGNTEAFFGQGTRLTVV.

Remarks on this clonotype: Sequence at one end of the junction differs from germline and may be a read error. The chain joins TRBV6-1 to TRBJ2-1; D unclear. The germline gives CDR1 MNHNS, CDR2 SASEGT. The CDR3 loop spans 13 amino acids. CDR3 in DNA: TGTGCCAGCAGGCTGAGCTCCTACAATGAGCAGTCCTTC. Residues: CASRLSSYNEQSF.